This T cell receptor beta chain was recovered during a study of beta chain features in type 1 diabetes. In its sample, this clone was seen a few times. Its antigen is not known. Reverse transcribing all isolated RNA meant expressed TCRB transcripts were sequenced. Method: immunoSEQ multiplex PCR; TCRdb's copy keeps in-frame clones and lacks some. The sample lists 130,000 to 150,000 clones; about 13% were seen once. Broader study findings: In all four CD4+ subsets, TCRB CDR3 length was significantly, moderately reduced in type 1 diabetes.

The receptor comes from a man in his late teens or twenties with type 1 diabetes. Sequenced material: central memory CD4+ T cells from blood.

The CDR3 loop reads CASSPYDRSTDTQYF. The CDR3 DNA reads as TGCGCCAGCAGCCCCTACGACAGGTCCACAGATACGCAGTATTTT. The chain uses TRBV4-1 and TRBJ2-3, with D maybe TRBD1 (6 bases). V was shortened by 4 bases and J by 2 bases, with 13 bases between the two germline ends. The CDR3 is 15 amino acids. Germline V lookup: CDR1 MGHRA, CDR2 YSYEKL.